A single T cell receptor beta chain is shown here with its context. The record originates from a study of blood T cell repertoires in COVID-19. Sequencing was performed with immunoSEQ multiplex PCR; in TCRdb, only in-frame clones are kept and a portion is missing. In the table there are about 280,000 clones, 90% of which are singletons. The CDR3 contains 17 residues. CDR1 and CDR2 from the germline V gene are MGHRA and YSYEKL. Trimming removed 5 bases at V and 0 bases at J, with 17 bases between. Sequencing was performed on PBMCs or T cells enriched from blood (not recorded which). This clonotype was sampled from a woman younger than 35 with acute COVID-19. The chain employs TRBV4-1 and TRBJ2-1; no clear D gene. For the CDR3, the DNA is TGCGCCAGCAGCGAAGGGATTAGCCGGAGCTCCTACAATGAGCAGTTCTTC. This gives the protein CASSEGISRSSYNEQFF.